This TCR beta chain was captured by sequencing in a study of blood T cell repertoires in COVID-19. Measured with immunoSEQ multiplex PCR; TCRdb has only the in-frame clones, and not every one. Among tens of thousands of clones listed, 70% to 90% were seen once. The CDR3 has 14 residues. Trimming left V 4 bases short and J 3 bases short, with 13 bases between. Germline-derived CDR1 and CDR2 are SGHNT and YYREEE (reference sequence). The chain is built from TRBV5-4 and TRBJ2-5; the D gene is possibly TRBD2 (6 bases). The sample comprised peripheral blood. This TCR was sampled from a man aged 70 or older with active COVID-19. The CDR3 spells CASSLGGAEETQYF. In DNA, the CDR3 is TGTGCCAGCAGCCTAGGCGGGGCAGAAGAGACCCAGTACTTC.